What follows are 21 T cell receptor beta chains derived from one specimen sequenced in a study of PD-1 blockade in classical Hodgkin lymphoma. Method: immunoSEQ multiplex PCR; TCRdb's copy keeps in-frame clones and lacks some. This sample has about 30,000 clones, with around 73% found just once. Patients all relapsed after autologous stem cell transplantation, and there was variation in brentuximab vedotin exposure. Material: peripheral blood mononuclear cells (PBMCs), obtained before the second cycle of nivolumab. These receptor sequences come from a human donor with classical Hodgkin lymphoma.

This clone appeared once. The rearrangement uses TRBV10-3 and TRBJ1-3; D is unclear. Germline lookup yields CDR1 ENHRY and CDR2 SYGVKD. The CDR3 contains 17 residues. The germline V and J ends were trimmed by 11 bases and 0 bases, with 23 bases remaining between them. The CDR3 is CAVSPRAPRDSGNTIYF. In DNA form, the CDR3 reads TGTGCCGTATCCCCCCGGGCCCCTAGGGACTCTGGAAACACCATATATTTT.

This chain joins TRBV7-2 and TRBJ2-5; no reliable D call. The V gene's germline CDR1 is SGHTA and CDR2 FQGNSA. This CDR3 contains 14 residues. V dropped 4 bases and J dropped 0 bases, with 9 bases sitting between them. The CDR3 sequence is CASSSQAHQETQYF. In DNA form, the CDR3 reads TGTGCCAGCAGCTCGCAGGCCCACCAAGAGACCCAGTACTTC.

This clone was detected once. The chain combines TRBV27 with TRBJ2-2, with TRBD1 as a possible D gene (5 bases). Between the trimmed V and J ends, which lost 1 base and 2 bases, there was a span of 11 bases. Germline loops: CDR1 MNHEY, CDR2 SMNVEV (reference sequence). The CDR3 totals 16 residues. CDR3 loop: CASSLFPGINTGELFF. Here the CDR3 DNA reads TGTGCCAGCAGTTTATTTCCAGGGATCAACACCGGGGAGCTGTTTTTT.

This clone was seen once. The chain combines TRBV19 with TRBJ1-5; tentative D call: TRBD1 (5 bases). In germline, CDR1 is LNHDA, CDR2 SQIVND (reference sequence). Trimming pared 1 base from V and 5 bases from J, leaving 9 bases between. The CDR3 runs to 14 residues. CDR3 nucleotides: TGTGCCAGTAGTATAGTCGGGGGAGATCAGCCCCAGCATTTT. Its translation is CASSIVGGDQPQHF.

The chain uses TRBV11-2 and TRBJ1-4, with D perhaps matching TRBD1 (5 bases). The CDR3 runs to 15 residues. Per germline, CDR1 SGHAT and CDR2 FQNNGV. Trimming shortened V by 2 bases and J by 5 bases, and 12 bases separated the two germline ends. CDR3 loop: CASSLLGQPNEKLFF. The CDR3, as DNA: TGTGCCAGCAGCTTATTGGGGCAGCCCAATGAAAAACTGTTTTTT. Full variable domain (outside the CDR3, taken from reference TRBV11-2 and TRBJ1-4): EAGVAQSPRYKIIEKRQSVAFWCNPISGHATLYWYQQILGQGPKLLIQFQNNGVVDDSQLPKDRFSAERLKGVDSTLKIQPAKLEDSAVYLCASSLLGQPNEKLFFGSGTQLSVL.

This chain uses TRBV19 with TRBJ1-1; D uncertain. The CDR3 is 13 residues long. Germline V gives CDR1 LNHDA, CDR2 SQIVND (reference sequence). Trimming stripped 8 bases from V and 5 bases from J, with 15 bases between. CDR3 nucleotides: TGTGCCAGTCGCCGGGAGGGTTTGACTGAAGCTTTCTTT. It yields the protein CASRREGLTEAFF.

The table lists this clone with a count of one. CDR3: CASSSEQGHEQYF. In nucleotides, the CDR3 is TGTGCCAGCAGCTCGGAGCAGGGCCACGAGCAGTACTTC. The genes are TRBV7-3 and TRBJ2-7; the D gene is possibly TRBD1 (5 bases). This CDR3 is 13 amino acids long. CDR1 SGHTA and CDR2 FQGTGA come from the germline V gene. V was shortened by 4 bases and J by 5 bases, with 12 bases between the two germline ends.

This clone was found a few times. This chain links TRBV27 with TRBJ1-1, with a weak D call TRBD1 (6 bases). Germline CDR1 is MNHEY and CDR2 is SMNVEV (reference sequence). The CDR3 has 14 residues. Trimming took off 5 bases at V and 11 bases at J, with 21 bases between the two ends. CDR3 sequence reads: CASSRNPRGDVAFF. DNA of the CDR3: TGTGCCAGCAGTCGGAATCCCAGGGGCGACGTGGCTTTCTTT.

The V and J genes are TRBV12-5 and TRBJ1-3; D unclear. Trimming cost V 5 bases and J 2 bases, with 7 bases left between them. Germline CDR1 and CDR2: LGHNT and FRNRAP. The length of the CDR3 is 13 residues. The CDR3 loop reads CASGPEPGNTIYF. CDR3 DNA sequence: TGTGCTAGTGGTCCTGAGCCTGGAAACACCATATATTTT.

J is TRBJ1-1 and V is TRBV18; no definite D call. CDR1 and CDR2 from the germline V gene are KGHSH and LQKENI. V lost 0 bases and J 1 base, leaving 12 bases between the germline ends. This CDR3 contains 16 residues. The CDR3 DNA follows: TGTGCCAGCTCACCACCGAGCTCACAGACGAACACTGAAGCTTTCTTT. It translates to CASSPPSSQTNTEAFF.

Only a few counts were recorded for this clone. This sequence joins TRBV30 and TRBJ1-2; unclear D gene. Germline assignment: CDR1 GTSNPN and CDR2 SVGIG (reference sequence). V lost 5 bases and J lost 8, with 12 bases in between. The CDR3 is 11 residues long. The CDR3 DNA follows: TGTGCCTGGGGACGAGATAGCGGCTACACCTTC. It codes for CAWGRDSGYTF.

This chain joins TRBV7-2 and TRBJ1-1; D may be TRBD1 (5 bases). V lost 0 bases, J lost 4 bases, and 21 bases lay in between. The CDR3 has 18 amino acids. Germline CDR1 is SGHTA and CDR2 is FQGNSA. CDR3 amino acids: CASSLAPLSAGKGTEAFF. CDR3 bases: TGTGCCAGCAGCTTAGCCCCCCTCTCGGCAGGGAAGGGCACTGAAGCTTTCTTT.

V and J are TRBV19 and TRBJ1-2; 8 nucleotides agree with TRBD1. The CDR3 length is 13 residues. Germline V gene data show CDR1 as LNHDA and CDR2 as SQIVND (reference sequence). The J segment lost 8 bases and the V segment lost 5 bases, leaving 7 bases of the junction unmatched. CDR3 loop: CASSDRGEEGYTF. The CDR3 DNA is TGTGCCAGTAGTGACAGGGGAGAGGAGGGCTACACCTTC.

The CDR3 bases are TGTGCCAGCTCACCACCTCAGACAGGGGGCTCTGGCGAGCAGTACTTC. Protein: CASSPPQTGGSGEQYF. The chain joins TRBV18 to TRBJ2-7, with TRBD1 matching over 10 bases. This CDR3 comprises 16 residues. Germline trimming cut 0 bases from V and 6 bases from J; bases unmatched to any gene: 8. CDR1 and CDR2 from the germline V gene are KGHSH and LQKENI.

The chain recombines TRBV28 with TRBJ1-2; the D gene is possibly TRBD1 (6 bases). Germline V gene sequence: CDR1 MDHEN, CDR2 SYDVKM. Trimming pared 6 bases from V and 2 bases from J, leaving 10 bases between. The CDR3 length is 13 residues. The CDR3 protein is CASRPTGNYGYTF. The CDR3 DNA reads as TGTGCCAGCAGGCCGACAGGCAACTATGGCTACACCTTC.

This chain joins TRBV6-5 and TRBJ2-7, with D uncertain. V was trimmed by 2 bases and J by 0 bases, leaving 8 bases between them. Germline CDR1 is MNHEY and CDR2 is SVGAGI. The CDR3 is made up of 14 amino acids. CDR3 DNA sequence: TGTGCCAGCAGTTACGACGCTTACTCCTACGAGCAGTACTTC. Protein: CASSYDAYSYEQYF.

The chain uses TRBV11-3 and TRBJ1-2; D ambiguous. CDR3 size: 12 residues. Trimming cost V 0 bases and J 3 bases, with 2 bases left between them. The germline gives CDR1 SGHNT, CDR2 YENEEA. CDR3 bases: TGTGCCAGCAGCTTAGAGGACTATGGCTACACCTTC. The encoded protein is CASSLEDYGYTF.

This chain links TRBV6-5 with TRBJ2-7; D perhaps matches TRBD1 (5 bases). Germline values: CDR1 MNHEY, CDR2 SVGAGI. The CDR3 is 13 residues long. V lost 5 bases to trimming and J lost 2 bases, with 10 bases between them. CDR3 amino acids: CASSTTATYEQYF. DNA for the CDR3: TGTGCCAGCAGTACGACAGCGACCTACGAGCAGTACTTC.

V gene TRBV5-1 combines with J gene TRBJ2-3; 9 nucleotides agree with TRBD1. The ends lost 4 bases at V and 3 bases at J; junction bases unmatched: 3. Germline V gene data show CDR1 as SGHRS and CDR2 as YFSETQ. This CDR3 contains 14 residues. The CDR3 sequence: CASSPGQGTDTQYF. The CDR3 DNA reads as TGCGCCAGCAGCCCCGGACAGGGGACAGATACGCAGTATTTT.

On this clone itself: A clone one base away is much larger, so this may be a read error. Other DNA sequences in the sample encode the same CDR3. The V call is TRBV5-8, the J call TRBJ2-7, with a weak D call TRBD1 (6 bases). Germline V gene data show CDR1 as SGHTS and CDR2 as YDEGEE. CDR3 length: 16 residues. The CDR3 DNA is TGTGCTAGCAGCTTGCAATCTATCGGACAGCCCTACGAGCAGTACTTC. Translated: CASSLQSIGQPYEQYF.

In this sample, this clone turned up a few times. DNA of the CDR3: TGTGCCAGCAGTGAAAGTAAGGATAATACGCAGTATTTT. It is translated as CASSESKDNTQYF. The V call is TRBV6-1, the J call TRBJ2-3; D is unresolved. Trimming took 2 bases from V and 7 from J, leaving 10 bases between them. CDR3 size: 13 residues. Germline assignment: CDR1 MNHNS and CDR2 SASEGT.